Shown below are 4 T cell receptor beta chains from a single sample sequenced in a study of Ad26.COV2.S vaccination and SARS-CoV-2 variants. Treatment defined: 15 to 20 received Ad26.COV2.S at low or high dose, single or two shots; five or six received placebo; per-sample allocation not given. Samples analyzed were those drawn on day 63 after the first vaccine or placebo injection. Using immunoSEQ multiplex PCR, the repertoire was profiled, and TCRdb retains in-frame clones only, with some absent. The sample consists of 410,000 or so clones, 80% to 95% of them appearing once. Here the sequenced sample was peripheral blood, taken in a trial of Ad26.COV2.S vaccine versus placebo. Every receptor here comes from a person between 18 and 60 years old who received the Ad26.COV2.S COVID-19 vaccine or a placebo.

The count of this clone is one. For the CDR3, the DNA is TGTGCCAGCAGTTTTGATGGGGGGGAAGGACAGCCCCAGCATTTT. The encoded protein is CASSFDGGEGQPQHF. The chain combines TRBV27 with TRBJ1-5; D may be TRBD1 (5 bases). The length of the CDR3 is 15 residues. Trimming removed 3 bases from V and 7 bases from J, with 16 bases in between. Germline lookup yields CDR1 MNHEY and CDR2 SMNVEV (reference sequence).

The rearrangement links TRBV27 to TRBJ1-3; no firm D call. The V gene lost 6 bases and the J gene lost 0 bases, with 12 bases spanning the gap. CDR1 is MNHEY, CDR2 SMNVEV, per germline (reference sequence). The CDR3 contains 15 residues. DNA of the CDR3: TGTGCCAGCAGCAGAACATGGAGCTCTGGAAACACCATATATTTT. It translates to CASSRTWSSGNTIYF.

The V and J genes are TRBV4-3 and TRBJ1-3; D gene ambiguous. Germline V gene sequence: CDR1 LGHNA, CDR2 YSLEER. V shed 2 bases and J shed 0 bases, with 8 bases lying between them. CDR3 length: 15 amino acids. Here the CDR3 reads CASSQSTDSGNTIYF. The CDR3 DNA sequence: TGCGCCAGCAGCCAAAGTACGGACTCTGGAAACACCATATATTTT.

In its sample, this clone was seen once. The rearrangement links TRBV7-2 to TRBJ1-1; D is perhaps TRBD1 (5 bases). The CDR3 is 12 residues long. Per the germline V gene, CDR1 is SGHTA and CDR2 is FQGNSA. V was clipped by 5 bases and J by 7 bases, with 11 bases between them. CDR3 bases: TGTGCCAGCAGCACAACAGGAGATGAAGCTTTCTTT. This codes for CASSTTGDEAFF.